This entry lists 15 T cell receptor beta chains sequenced from one sample in a study of blood T cell repertoires in COVID-19. Here immunoSEQ multiplex PCR was the method, and the copy in TCRdb shows in-frame clones only, minus some. This table holds over 65,000 clones, over 70% found once. The sequencing sample was made of peripheral blood. The origin of the receptors is a human donor in a cohort sampled during active COVID-19.

The chain carries TRBV27 and TRBJ2-7; the D gene is possibly TRBD1 (5 bases). Trimming left V 2 bases short and J 4 bases short, with 9 bases between. Germline values: CDR1 MNHEY, CDR2 SMNVEV (reference sequence). CDR3 size: 13 residues. The CDR3 DNA is TGTGCCAGCAGTTTAATGGCAGGGTACGAGCAGTACTTC. Its translation: CASSLMAGYEQYF.

This clone was seen only once. The chain combines TRBV28 with TRBJ1-5; no clear D gene. The V end was cut by 7 bases, the J end by 0 bases, with 7 bases between. The CDR3 has 13 residues. Germline V lookup: CDR1 MDHEN, CDR2 SYDVKM. CDR3 coding DNA: TGTGCCAGCACGCGGGATAGCAATCAGCCCCAGCATTTT. Its translation is CASTRDSNQPQHF.

The chain is built from TRBV27 and TRBJ2-4; TRBD2 agrees at 7 bases. The CDR3 length is 14 residues. Losses at the gene ends were 4 bases for V and 6 bases for J; bases not matched to a gene: 6. Germline V gives CDR1 MNHEY, CDR2 SMNVEV (reference sequence). The CDR3 loop reads CASSWGGPGNIQYF. CDR3 coding DNA: TGTGCCAGCAGTTGGGGAGGGCCAGGAAACATTCAGTACTTC.

The chain employs TRBV6-6 and TRBJ2-7, with D tentatively TRBD1 (5 bases). The CDR3 totals 12 residues. V was cut by 5 bases and J by 5 bases, with 10 bases left in between. Germline CDR1 MNHNY, CDR2 SVGAGI (reference sequence). DNA of the CDR3: TGTGCCAGCAGTCCACTCAGGGACGAGCAGTACTTC. As protein: CASSPLRDEQYF.

The chain joins TRBV18 to TRBJ2-3, with 9 bases that match TRBD1. Germline trimming cut 0 bases from V and 1 base from J; bases unmatched to any gene: 5. Germline V gene sequence: CDR1 KGHSH, CDR2 LQKENI. The CDR3 is made up of 17 amino acids. CDR3 sequence (DNA): TGTGCCAGCTCACCACCTAGGGGACAGGGAGGCACAGATACGCAGTATTTT. Translation gives CASSPPRGQGGTDTQYF. Based on the CDR3 plus reference TRBV18 and TRBJ2-3, the full variable domain is NAGVMQNPRHLVRRRGQEARLRCSPMKGHSHVYWYRQLPEEGLKFMVYLQKENIIDESGMPKERFSAEFPKEGPSILRIQQVVRGDSAAYFCASSPPRGQGGTDTQYFGPGTRLTVL.

The gene calls are TRBV6-5 and TRBJ2-3; tentative D call: TRBD2 (6 bases). Germline assignment: CDR1 MNHEY and CDR2 SVGAGI. This CDR3 has 15 amino acids. Trimming left V 8 bases short and J 5 bases short, with 20 bases between. CDR3 region: CASPRGGTTGDTQYF. The CDR3, as DNA: TGTGCCAGCCCAAGGGGAGGTACGACGGGAGATACGCAGTATTTT.

The V call is TRBV2, the J call TRBJ1-3; TRBD1 agrees at 8 bases. The CDR3 has 13 residues. Unmatched junction bases numbered 4, after V lost 8 bases and J lost 4 bases. CDR1 is SNHLY and CDR2 is FYNNEI in the germline V gene. The CDR3 bases are TGTGCCAGCGGACAGGGTGGCGGAAACACCATATATTTT. Its translation: CASGQGGGNTIYF. The entire variable domain, with the rest obtained from reference TRBV2 and TRBJ1-3, is as follows: EPEVTQTPSHQVTQMGQEVILRCVPISNHLYFYWYRQILGQKVEFLVSFYNNEISEKSEIFDDQFSVERPDGSNFTLKIRSTKLEDSAMYFCASGQGGGNTIYFGEGSWLTVV.

The chain is built from TRBV24-1 and TRBJ2-3; tentatively, D is TRBD1 (5 bases). CDR1 is KGHDR, CDR2 SFDVKD, per germline. The CDR3 loop spans 14 amino acids. V was clipped by 6 bases and J by 2 bases, with 11 bases between them. CDR3 in amino acids: CATSQSGFTDTQYF. The CDR3 nucleotides are TGTGCCACCAGTCAGTCAGGGTTCACAGATACGCAGTATTTT.

The chain recombines TRBV30 with TRBJ1-1; D remains unclear. There are 15 residues in the CDR3. Trimming cost V 2 bases and J 3 bases, with 16 bases left between them. Germline CDR1 GTSNPN, CDR2 SVGIG (reference sequence). The CDR3 DNA is TGTGCCTGGAGTCCTTCCAGGACGGGAGACACTGAAGCTTTCTTT. Its translation: CAWSPSRTGDTEAFF.

This chain joins TRBV3-1 (or the pseudogene TRBV3-2) and TRBJ2-3, with 7 bases fitting TRBD2. In germline, CDR1 is LGHDT, CDR2 YNNKEL (reference sequence). This CDR3 spans 19 amino acids. The J segment lost 2 bases and the V segment lost 0 bases, leaving 14 bases of the junction unmatched. DNA of the CDR3: TGTGCCAGCAGCCAAGATTCAAGGGGAGGGATTCCCACCACAGATACGCAGTATTTT. It yields the protein CASSQDSRGGIPTTDTQYF.

The chain combines TRBV19 with TRBJ1-1; TRBD1 agrees at 7 bases. CDR3 size: 20 residues. The ends lost 4 bases at V and 5 bases at J; junction bases unmatched: 25. Per germline, CDR1 LNHDA and CDR2 SQIVND (reference sequence). DNA for the CDR3: TGTGCCAGTAGTAGGACAAATGTTTGGAGAAGCGGACAGGAGGGGACTGAAGCTTTCTTT. This translates into CASSRTNVWRSGQEGTEAFF. Variable domain in full (rest from reference TRBV19 and TRBJ1-1): DGGITQSPKYLFRKEGQNVTLSCEQNLNHDAMYWYRQDPGQGLRLIYYSQIVNDFQKGDIAEGYSVSREKKESFPLTVTSAQKNPTAFYLCASSRTNVWRSGQEGTEAFFGQGTRLTVV.

The V call is TRBV29-1, the J call TRBJ2-5; D gene unclear. The CDR3 runs 12 residues. CDR1 SQVTM and CDR2 ANQGSEA come from the germline V gene. The V gene lost 6 bases and the J gene lost 4 bases, with 12 bases spanning the gap. The CDR3 nucleotides are TGCAGCGTCCTCGTGGGCCCAGAGACCCAGTACTTC. Its translation: CSVLVGPETQYF.

The rearrangement uses TRBV7-3 and TRBJ2-1; D might be TRBD2 (5 bases). Germline V CDR1 and CDR2: SGHTA, FQGTGA. This CDR3 is 14 amino acids long. The V and J ends lost 1 base and 4 bases respectively, with 8 bases between them. CDR3 in amino acids: CASSLRGDYNEQFF. For the CDR3, the DNA is TGTGCCAGCAGCTTAAGGGGAGATTACAATGAGCAGTTCTTC. The complete variable domain, with remaining parts taken from reference TRBV7-3 and TRBJ2-1, reads GAGVSQTPSNKVTEKGKYVELRCDPISGHTALYWYRQSLGQGPEFLIYFQGTGAADDSGLPNDRFFAVRPEGSVSTLKIQRTERGDSAVYLCASSLRGDYNEQFFGPGTRLTVL.

V gene TRBV18 combines with J gene TRBJ1-1; D gene unclear. The V end lost 0 bases, the J end lost 6 bases, and 11 bases lay between the germline ends. The CDR3 totals 14 residues. Per the germline V gene, CDR1 is KGHSH and CDR2 is LQKENI. The CDR3 loop is CASSPPHGVPEAFF. The CDR3 bases are TGTGCCAGCTCACCACCTCACGGGGTCCCTGAAGCTTTCTTT.

This clone occurred a few times. The chain is built from TRBV6-2 or TRBV6-3 and TRBJ2-7, with 10 nucleotides matching TRBD1. The CDR3 consists of 14 residues. Germline-derived CDR1 and CDR2 are MNHEY and SVGEGT. V lost 5 bases to trimming and J lost 6 bases; unmatched junction nucleotides: 7. Written as DNA, the CDR3 is TGTGCCAGCAGTCAGACAGGGGGCGTGGGCGAGCAGTACTTC. Its protein product is CASSQTGGVGEQYF.